Shown below are 13 T cell receptor beta chains from a single sample sequenced in a study of blood T cell repertoires in COVID-19. Only in-frame clones appear in the TCRdb table, and some are missing; sequencing was by immunoSEQ multiplex PCR. The sample carries around 100,000 clones, around 81% recorded once. Input material: peripheral blood. Every receptor here comes from a man aged 50 to 59 with active or convalescent COVID-19.

The chain combines TRBV5-6 with TRBJ2-5; 7 positions match TRBD2. The CDR3 runs 13 residues. The germline CDR1 and CDR2 sequences are SGHDT and YYEEEE. V trimming: 6 bases; J trimming: 5 bases; junction bases outside the gene matches: 7. Here the CDR3 DNA reads TGTGCCAGCACCGTCGGGAGGTCGGAGACCCAGTACTTC. Encoded protein: CASTVGRSETQYF.

This clone was counted only a few times. V is TRBV30 and J is TRBJ2-5; 8 nucleotides align to TRBD2. Germline CDR1 is GTSNPN and CDR2 is SVGIG (reference sequence). The CDR3 runs 13 residues. Trimming took 5 bases from V and 2 from J; bases not matched to a gene: 4. In DNA form, the CDR3 reads TGTGCCTGGGCGGGACTAGAACAAGAGACCCAGTACTTC. Translated, it gives CAWAGLEQETQYF. The entire variable domain, with the rest obtained from reference TRBV30 and TRBJ2-5, is as follows: SQTIHQWPATLVQPVGSPLSLECTVEGTSNPNLYWYRQAAGRGLQLLFYSVGIGQISSEVPQNLSASRPQDRQFILSSKKLLLSDSGFYLCAWAGLEQETQYFGPGTRLLVL.

The chain has TRBV10-3 and TRBJ1-5; tentatively, D is TRBD1 (5 bases). From germline, CDR1 is ENHRY and CDR2 SYGVKD. Trimming stripped 11 bases from V and 0 bases from J, with 11 bases between. CDR3 length: 13 residues. This CDR3 is CAARDFSNQPQHF. CDR3 in DNA: TGTGCCGCCAGGGACTTTAGCAATCAGCCCCAGCATTTT.

The genes are TRBV29-1 and TRBJ2-2, with D possibly matching TRBD2 (5 bases). The CDR3 sequence is 14 residues long. CDR1 and CDR2 (germline): SQVTM, ANQGSEA. The germline V and J ends were trimmed by 0 bases and 6 bases, with 11 bases remaining between them. CDR3 nucleotides: TGCAGCGTTGAAGAGGCGGGCCCTGCCGGGGAGCTGTTTTTT. Protein: CSVEEAGPAGELFF.

The rearrangement uses TRBV24-1 and TRBJ2-1; D may be TRBD1 (6 bases). Germline CDR1 and CDR2: KGHDR and SFDVKD. The ends were cut back, 2 bases at V and 0 bases at J, with 10 bases in the middle. This CDR3 contains 16 residues. The DNA of the CDR3 is TGTGCCACCAGTGATTCCGGCAGGGGCTCCTACAATGAGCAGTTCTTC. Its translation is CATSDSGRGSYNEQFF.

CDR3 amino acids: CATSDFGVDRTQYF. CDR3 coding DNA: TGTGCCACCAGTGACTTCGGGGTGGACAGGACGCAGTATTTT. V and J are TRBV24-1 and TRBJ2-3, with 7 bases matching TRBD1. Germline CDR1 KGHDR, CDR2 SFDVKD. V lost 4 bases to trimming and J lost 9 bases; unmatched junction nucleotides: 9. The CDR3 has 14 amino acids.

The gene calls are TRBV5-8 and TRBJ2-7; possibly TRBD2 for D (6 bases). V was clipped by 2 bases and J by 7 bases, with 25 bases between them. Germline CDR1 reads SGHTS; CDR2 reads YDEGEE. There are 17 residues in the CDR3. The CDR3 spells CASSFGGGARPEGEQYF. In DNA, the CDR3 is TGTGCCAGCAGCTTCGGCGGCGGGGCCCGTCCGGAGGGGGAGCAGTACTTC. The variable domain in full, with the rest retrieved from reference TRBV5-8 and TRBJ2-7, is EAGVTQSPTHLIKTRGQQATLRCSPISGHTSVYWYQQALGLGLQFLLWYDEGEERNRGNFPPRFSGRQFPNYSSELNVNALELEDSALYLCASSFGGGARPEGEQYFGPGTRLTVT.

CDR3: CASSHDRSHTQYF. CDR3 sequence (DNA): TGTGCCAGCAGCCACGACAGGTCCCATACGCAGTATTTT. The chain combines TRBV11-3 with TRBJ2-3; TRBD1 is a possible D gene (6 bases). Germline V gene lookup returns CDR1 SGHNT and CDR2 YENEEA. The V end was cut by 5 bases, the J end by 7 bases, with 13 bases between. The CDR3 is made up of 13 amino acids.

V gene TRBV4-1 combines with J gene TRBJ1-5, with D possibly TRBD1 on 5 matching bases. This CDR3 is 16 amino acids long. V lost 0 bases and J 1 base, leaving 10 bases between the germline ends. Germline lookup yields CDR1 MGHRA and CDR2 YSYEKL. CDR3 sequence (DNA): TGCGCCAGCAGCCAAGAAAGGCAGGGCAGCAATCAGCCCCAGCATTTT. It translates to CASSQERQGSNQPQHF.

The chain carries TRBV5-4 and TRBJ2-7; 10 bases line up with TRBD2. CDR3 length: 14 residues. Germline lookup yields CDR1 SGHNT and CDR2 YYREEE (reference sequence). V trimming: 3 bases; J trimming: 6 bases; junction bases outside the gene matches: 6. In DNA form, the CDR3 reads TGTGCCAGCAGCTCGGGACTAGCGCTGGGCGAGCAGTACTTC. Amino acid sequence: CASSSGLALGEQYF.

The chain couples TRBV5-4 to TRBJ2-5, with D possibly matching TRBD1 (7 bases). The CDR3 contains 15 residues. Trimming took off 1 base at V and 5 bases at J, with 15 bases between the two ends. Germline V gene lookup returns CDR1 SGHNT and CDR2 YYREEE (reference sequence). CDR3 loop: CASSLRTGGGETQYF. The CDR3 coding sequence is TGTGCCAGCAGCTTGAGGACAGGAGGGGGGGAGACCCAGTACTTC.

This chain uses TRBV5-6 with TRBJ1-1; 8 nucleotides match TRBD1. Looked up from germline, CDR1 is SGHDT and CDR2 is YYEEEE. V dropped 5 bases and J dropped 4; count of bases not matched to a gene: 7. The CDR3 consists of 14 residues. The CDR3: CASSQGQGGTEAFF. CDR3 sequence (DNA): TGTGCCAGCAGTCAAGGACAGGGAGGCACTGAAGCTTTCTTT.

The CDR3 is CASSYLVGPQHF. The CDR3, as DNA: TGTGCCAGCAGTTACTTAGTTGGGCCCCAGCATTTT. The chain uses TRBV6-6 and TRBJ1-5; D is ambiguous. V gave up 1 base and J gave up 9 bases, with 7 bases separating them. This CDR3 has 12 amino acids. Germline lookup yields CDR1 MNHNY and CDR2 SVGAGI (reference sequence).